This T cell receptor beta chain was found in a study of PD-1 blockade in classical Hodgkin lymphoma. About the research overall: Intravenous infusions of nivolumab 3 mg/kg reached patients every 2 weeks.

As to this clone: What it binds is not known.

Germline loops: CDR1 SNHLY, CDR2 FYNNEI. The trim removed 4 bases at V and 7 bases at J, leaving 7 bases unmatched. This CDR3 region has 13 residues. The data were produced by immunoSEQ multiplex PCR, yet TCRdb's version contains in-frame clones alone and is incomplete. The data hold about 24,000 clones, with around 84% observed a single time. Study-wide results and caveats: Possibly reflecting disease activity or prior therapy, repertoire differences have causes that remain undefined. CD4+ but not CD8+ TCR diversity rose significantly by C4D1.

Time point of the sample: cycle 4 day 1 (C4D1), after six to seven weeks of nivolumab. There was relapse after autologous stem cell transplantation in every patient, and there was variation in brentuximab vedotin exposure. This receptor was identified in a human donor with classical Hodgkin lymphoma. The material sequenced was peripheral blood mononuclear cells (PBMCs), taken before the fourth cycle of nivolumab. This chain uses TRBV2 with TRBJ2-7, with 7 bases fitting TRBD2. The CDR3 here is CASSAAGVGEQYF. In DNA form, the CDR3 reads TGTGCCAGCAGTGCCGCGGGAGTCGGGGAGCAGTACTTC.